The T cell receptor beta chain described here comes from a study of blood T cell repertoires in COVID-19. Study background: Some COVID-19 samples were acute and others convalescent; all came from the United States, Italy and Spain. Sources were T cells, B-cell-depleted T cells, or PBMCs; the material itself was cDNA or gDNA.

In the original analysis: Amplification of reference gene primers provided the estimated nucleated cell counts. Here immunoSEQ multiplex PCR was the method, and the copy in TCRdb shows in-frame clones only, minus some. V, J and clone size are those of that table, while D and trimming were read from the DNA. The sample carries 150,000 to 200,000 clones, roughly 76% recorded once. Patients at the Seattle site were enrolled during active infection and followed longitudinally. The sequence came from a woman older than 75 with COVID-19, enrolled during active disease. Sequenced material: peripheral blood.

This chain's CDR3 is CASSPPQVTGELFF. In nucleotides, the CDR3 is TGTGCCAGCTCACCACCACAGGTTACCGGGGAGCTGTTTTTT. The V and J genes are TRBV18 and TRBJ2-2; D might be TRBD1 (5 bases). Germline V CDR1 and CDR2: KGHSH, LQKENI. V lost 0 bases and J 5 bases, leaving 7 bases between the germline ends. The CDR3 extends over 14 amino acids.